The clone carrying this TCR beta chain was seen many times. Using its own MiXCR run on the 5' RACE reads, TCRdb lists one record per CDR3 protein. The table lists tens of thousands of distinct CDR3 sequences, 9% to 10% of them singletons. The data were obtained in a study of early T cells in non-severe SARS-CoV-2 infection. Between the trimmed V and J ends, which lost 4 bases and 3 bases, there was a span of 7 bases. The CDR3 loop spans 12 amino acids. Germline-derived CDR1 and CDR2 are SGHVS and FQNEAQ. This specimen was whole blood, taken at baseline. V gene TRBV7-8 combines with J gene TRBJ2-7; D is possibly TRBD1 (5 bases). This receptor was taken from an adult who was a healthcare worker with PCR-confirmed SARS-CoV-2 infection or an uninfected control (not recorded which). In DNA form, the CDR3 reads TGTGCCAGCAGCTCGCAGGGCTACGAGCAGTACTTC. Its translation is CASSSQGYEQYF.